This entry describes one T cell receptor beta chain. Antigen: not known. The CDR3 is made up of 15 amino acids. Trimming pared 5 bases from V and 3 bases from J, leaving 17 bases between. Germline-derived CDR1 and CDR2 are SGHNT and YYREEE (reference sequence). This sample is part of a study of identifying expanded T cells in peripheral blood. General study points: Variance in clone template counts between approximately 2-week samples significantly increased with total template count across all healthy donors.

Here immunoSEQ multiplex PCR was the method, and the copy in TCRdb shows in-frame clones only, minus some. Of 120,000 or so clones listed, approximately 88% are singletons. The chain combines TRBV5-4 with TRBJ2-5, with unresolved D. The sequence derives from a person aged 18 to 70 in good health. Sequenced: blood. CDR3 nucleotides: TGTGCCAGCAGTTATTCCCGACGGTACGAAGAGACCCAGTACTTC. Its translation is CASSYSRRYEETQYF.